This T cell receptor beta chain was recorded in a study of OX40 agonist ivuxolimab in advanced cancers. Profiled with immunoSEQ multiplex PCR; TCRdb holds only in-frame clones, not every one. The sample carries about 73,000 clones, around 89% recorded once. Study conclusions and caveats: Mean expanded clone counts were higher in CD8+ than CD4+ T cells. In the 0.1 to 3.0 mg/kg range, CD4+ and CD8+ blood T cells had expanded clonally by week 6. Not determined was the antigen specificity of the expanded peripheral T cells.

V was cut by 5 bases and J by 2 bases, with 16 bases left in between. CDR3 length: 16 residues. Germline loops: CDR1 MDHEN, CDR2 SYDVKM. This clone was detected only once. The antigen remains undetermined. The TCR was taken from an adult with an advanced solid tumor such as melanoma, head and neck, liver or kidney cancer. The chain combines TRBV28 with TRBJ1-5, with D maybe TRBD1 (5 bases). This material consisted of CD4+ or CD8+ T cells sorted from blood, taken in a trial of the OX40 agonist ivuxolimab. The CDR3: CASSPRGGIGNQPQHF. The CDR3 DNA sequence: TGTGCCAGCAGTCCCCGGGGCGGAATAGGCAATCAGCCCCAGCATTTT.